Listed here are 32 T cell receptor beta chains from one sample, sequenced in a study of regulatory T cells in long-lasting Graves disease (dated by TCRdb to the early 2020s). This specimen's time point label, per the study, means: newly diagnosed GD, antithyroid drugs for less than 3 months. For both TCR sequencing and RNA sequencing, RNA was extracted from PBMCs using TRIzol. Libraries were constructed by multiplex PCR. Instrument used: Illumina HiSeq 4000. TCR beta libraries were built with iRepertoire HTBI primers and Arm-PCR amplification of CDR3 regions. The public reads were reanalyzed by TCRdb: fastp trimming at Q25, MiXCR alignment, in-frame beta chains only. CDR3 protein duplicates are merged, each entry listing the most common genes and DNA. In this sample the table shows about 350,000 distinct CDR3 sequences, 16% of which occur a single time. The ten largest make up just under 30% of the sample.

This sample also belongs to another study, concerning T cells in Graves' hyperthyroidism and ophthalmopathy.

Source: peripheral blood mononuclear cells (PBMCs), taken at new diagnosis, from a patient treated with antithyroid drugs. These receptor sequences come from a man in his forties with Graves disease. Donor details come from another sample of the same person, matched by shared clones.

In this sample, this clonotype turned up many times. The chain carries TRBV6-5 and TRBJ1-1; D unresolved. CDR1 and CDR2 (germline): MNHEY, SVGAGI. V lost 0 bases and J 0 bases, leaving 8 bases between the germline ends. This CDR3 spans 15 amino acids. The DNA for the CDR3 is TGTGCCAGCAGTTACTCCGGGAGCATGAACACTGAAGCTTTCTTT. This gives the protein CASSYSGSMNTEAFF.

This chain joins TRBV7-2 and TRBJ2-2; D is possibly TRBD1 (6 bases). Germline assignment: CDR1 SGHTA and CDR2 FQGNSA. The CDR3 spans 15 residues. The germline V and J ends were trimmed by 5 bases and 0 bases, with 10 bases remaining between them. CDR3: CASSPDSANTGELFF. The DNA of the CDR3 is TGTGCCAGCAGCCCGGACAGCGCGAACACCGGGGAGCTGTTTTTT.

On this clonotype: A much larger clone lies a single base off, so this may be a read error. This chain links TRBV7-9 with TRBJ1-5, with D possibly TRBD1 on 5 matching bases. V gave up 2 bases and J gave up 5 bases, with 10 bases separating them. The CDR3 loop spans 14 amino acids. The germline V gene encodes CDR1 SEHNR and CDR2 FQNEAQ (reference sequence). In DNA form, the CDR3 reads TGTGCCAGCAGCTTAAACATGGGGCATCAGCCCCAGCATTTT. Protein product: CASSLNMGHQPQHF.

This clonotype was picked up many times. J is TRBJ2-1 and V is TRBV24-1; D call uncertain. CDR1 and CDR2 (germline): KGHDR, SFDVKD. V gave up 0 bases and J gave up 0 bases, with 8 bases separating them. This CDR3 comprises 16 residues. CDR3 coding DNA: TGTGCCACCAGTGATTTGGAAGCTAGCTCCTACAATGAGCAGTTCTTC. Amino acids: CATSDLEASSYNEQFF.

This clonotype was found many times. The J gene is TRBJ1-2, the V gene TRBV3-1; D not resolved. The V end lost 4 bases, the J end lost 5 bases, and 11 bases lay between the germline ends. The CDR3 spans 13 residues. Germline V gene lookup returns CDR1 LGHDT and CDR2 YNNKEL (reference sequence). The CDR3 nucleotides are TGTGCCAGCAGCCGAGACGGTTATTATGGCTACACCTTC. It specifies CASSRDGYYGYTF.

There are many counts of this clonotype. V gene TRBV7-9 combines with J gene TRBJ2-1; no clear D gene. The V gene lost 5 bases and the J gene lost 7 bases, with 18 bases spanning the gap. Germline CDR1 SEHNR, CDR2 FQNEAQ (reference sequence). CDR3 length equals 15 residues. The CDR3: CASSLLGAGENEQFF. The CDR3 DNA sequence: TGTGCCAGCAGCCTATTAGGCGCAGGTGAAAATGAGCAGTTCTTC.

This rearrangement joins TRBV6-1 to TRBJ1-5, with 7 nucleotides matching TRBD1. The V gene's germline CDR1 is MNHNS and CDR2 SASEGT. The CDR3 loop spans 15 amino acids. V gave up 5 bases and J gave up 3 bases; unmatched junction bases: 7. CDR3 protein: CASSPRDRLNQPQHF. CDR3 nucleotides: TGTGCCAGCAGTCCTAGGGACAGACTCAATCAGCCCCAGCATTTT.

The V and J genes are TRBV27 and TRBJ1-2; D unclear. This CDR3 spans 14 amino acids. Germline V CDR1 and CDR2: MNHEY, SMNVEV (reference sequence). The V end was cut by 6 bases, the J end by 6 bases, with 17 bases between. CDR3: CASSPLLGINGYTF. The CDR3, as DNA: TGTGCCAGCAGCCCCCTTCTGGGGATAAATGGCTACACCTTC.

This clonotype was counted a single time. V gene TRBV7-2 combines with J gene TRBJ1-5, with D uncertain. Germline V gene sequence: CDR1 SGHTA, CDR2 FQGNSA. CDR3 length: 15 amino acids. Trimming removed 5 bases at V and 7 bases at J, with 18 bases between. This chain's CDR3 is CASSDPHAGLQPQHF. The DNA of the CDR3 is TGTGCCAGCAGCGACCCACACGCGGGTTTGCAGCCCCAGCATTTT.

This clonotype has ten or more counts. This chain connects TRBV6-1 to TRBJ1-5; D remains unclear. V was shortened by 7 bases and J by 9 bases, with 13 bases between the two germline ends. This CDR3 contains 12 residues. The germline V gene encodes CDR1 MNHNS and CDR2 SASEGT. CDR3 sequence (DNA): TGTGCCAGCATTAGTAGGCAAGGGCCCCAGCATTTT. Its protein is CASISRQGPQHF.

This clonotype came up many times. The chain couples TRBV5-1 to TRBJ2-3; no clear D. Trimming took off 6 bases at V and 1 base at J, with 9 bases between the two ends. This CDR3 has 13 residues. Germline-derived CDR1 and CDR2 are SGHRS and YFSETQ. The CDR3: CASTQHGTDTQYF. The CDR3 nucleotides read TGCGCCAGCACCCAGCACGGCACAGATACGCAGTATTTT. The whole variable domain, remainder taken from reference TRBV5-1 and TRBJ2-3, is KAGVTQTPRYLIKTRGQQVTLSCSPISGHRSVSWYQQTPGQGLQFLFEYFSETQRNKGNFPGRFSGRQFSNSRSEMNVSTLELGDSALYLCASTQHGTDTQYFGPGTRLTVL.

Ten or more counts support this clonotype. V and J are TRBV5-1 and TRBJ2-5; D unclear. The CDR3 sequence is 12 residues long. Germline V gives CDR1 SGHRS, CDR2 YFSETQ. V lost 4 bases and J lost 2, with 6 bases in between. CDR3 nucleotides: TGCGCCAGCAGCGACCAACAAGAGACCCAGTACTTC. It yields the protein CASSDQQETQYF. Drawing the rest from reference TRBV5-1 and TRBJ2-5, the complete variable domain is KAGVTQTPRYLIKTRGQQVTLSCSPISGHRSVSWYQQTPGQGLQFLFEYFSETQRNKGNFPGRFSGRQFSNSRSEMNVSTLELGDSALYLCASSDQQETQYFGPGTRLLVL.

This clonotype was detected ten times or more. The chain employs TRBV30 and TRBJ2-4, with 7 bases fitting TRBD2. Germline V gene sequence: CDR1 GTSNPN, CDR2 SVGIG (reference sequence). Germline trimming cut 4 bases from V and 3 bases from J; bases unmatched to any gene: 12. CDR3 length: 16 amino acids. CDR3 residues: CAWNHGPGGDKNIQYF. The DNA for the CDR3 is TGTGCCTGGAACCACGGGCCTGGGGGGGACAAAAACATTCAGTACTTC.

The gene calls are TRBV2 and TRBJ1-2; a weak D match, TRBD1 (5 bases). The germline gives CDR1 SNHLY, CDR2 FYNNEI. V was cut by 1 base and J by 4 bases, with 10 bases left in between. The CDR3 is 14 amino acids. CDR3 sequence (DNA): TGTGCCAGCAGTGAAGGGGGGGAGGTCTATGGCTACACCTTC. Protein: CASSEGGEVYGYTF.

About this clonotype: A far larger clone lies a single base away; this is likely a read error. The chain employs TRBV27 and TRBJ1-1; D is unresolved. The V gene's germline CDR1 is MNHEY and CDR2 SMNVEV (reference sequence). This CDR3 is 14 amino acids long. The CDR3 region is CASSLPHKWGEALF. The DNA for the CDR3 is TGTGCCAGCAGTTTGCCCCATAAGTGGGGTGAAGCTCTCTTT.

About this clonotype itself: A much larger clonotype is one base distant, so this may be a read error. CDR3 in DNA: TGCAGCGTTGGCAGGGCCTACGAGCAGTTCTTC. This gives the protein CSVGRAYEQFF. The chain employs TRBV29-1 and TRBJ2-1; a weak D match, TRBD1 (5 bases). Trimming removed 4 bases at V and 10 bases at J, with 11 bases between. The CDR3 sequence is 11 residues long. Germline V gives CDR1 SQVTM, CDR2 ANQGSEA.

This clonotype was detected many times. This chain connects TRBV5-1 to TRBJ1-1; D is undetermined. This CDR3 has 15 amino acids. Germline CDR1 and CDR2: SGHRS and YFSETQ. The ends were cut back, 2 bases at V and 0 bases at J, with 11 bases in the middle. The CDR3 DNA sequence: TGCGCCAGCAGCTTCGACGCCAGCATGAACACTGAAGCTTTCTTT. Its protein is CASSFDASMNTEAFF. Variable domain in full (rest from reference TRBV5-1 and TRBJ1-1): KAGVTQTPRYLIKTRGQQVTLSCSPISGHRSVSWYQQTPGQGLQFLFEYFSETQRNKGNFPGRFSGRQFSNSRSEMNVSTLELGDSALYLCASSFDASMNTEAFFGQGTRLTVV.

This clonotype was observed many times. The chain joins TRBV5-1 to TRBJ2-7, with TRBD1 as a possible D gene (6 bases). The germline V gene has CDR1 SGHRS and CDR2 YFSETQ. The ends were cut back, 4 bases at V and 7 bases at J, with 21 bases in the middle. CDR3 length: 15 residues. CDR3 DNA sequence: TGCGCCAGCAGCCCACAGCCCGGGGACCAGGGGGAGCAGTACTTC. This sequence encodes CASSPQPGDQGEQYF.

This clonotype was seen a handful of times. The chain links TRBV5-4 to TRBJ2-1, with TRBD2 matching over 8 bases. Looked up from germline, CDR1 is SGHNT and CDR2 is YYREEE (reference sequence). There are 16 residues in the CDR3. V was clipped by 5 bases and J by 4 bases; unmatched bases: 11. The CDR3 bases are TGTGCCAGCAGTTCAGTCTCGGGGGGGCGGTACAATGAGCAGTTCTTC. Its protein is CASSSVSGGRYNEQFF.

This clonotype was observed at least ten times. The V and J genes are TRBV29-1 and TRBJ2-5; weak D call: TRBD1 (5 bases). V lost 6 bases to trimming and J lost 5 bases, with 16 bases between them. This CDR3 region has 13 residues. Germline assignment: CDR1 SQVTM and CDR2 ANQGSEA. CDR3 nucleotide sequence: TGCAGCGTGCGCAGACAGCTTCGGGAGACCCAGTACTTC. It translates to CSVRRQLRETQYF.

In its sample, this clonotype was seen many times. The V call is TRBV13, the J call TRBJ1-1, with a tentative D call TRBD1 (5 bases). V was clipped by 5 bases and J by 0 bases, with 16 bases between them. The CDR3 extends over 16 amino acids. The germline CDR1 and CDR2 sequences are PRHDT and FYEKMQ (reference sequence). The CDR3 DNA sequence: TGTGCCAGCAGCCGGGGGATCCCGCCGGTGAACACTGAAGCTTTCTTT. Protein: CASSRGIPPVNTEAFF.

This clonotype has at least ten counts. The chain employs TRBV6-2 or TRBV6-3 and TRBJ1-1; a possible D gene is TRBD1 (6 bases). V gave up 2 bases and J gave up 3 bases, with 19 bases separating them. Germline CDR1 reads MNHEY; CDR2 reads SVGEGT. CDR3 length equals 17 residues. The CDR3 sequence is CASSYSPYRVSDTEAFF. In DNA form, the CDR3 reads TGTGCCAGCAGTTACAGTCCGTACAGGGTGTCGGACACTGAAGCTTTCTTT.

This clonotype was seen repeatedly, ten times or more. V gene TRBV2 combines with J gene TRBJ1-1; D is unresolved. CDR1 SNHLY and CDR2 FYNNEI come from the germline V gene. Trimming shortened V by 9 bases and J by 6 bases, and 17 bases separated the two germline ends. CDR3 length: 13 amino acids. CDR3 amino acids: CASASGWAPEAFF. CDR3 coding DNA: TGTGCCAGTGCTTCAGGTTGGGCCCCTGAAGCTTTCTTT.

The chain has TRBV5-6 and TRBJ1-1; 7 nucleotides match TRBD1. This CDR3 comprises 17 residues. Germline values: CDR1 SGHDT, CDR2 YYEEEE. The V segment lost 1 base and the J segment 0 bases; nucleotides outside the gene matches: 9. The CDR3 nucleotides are TGTGCCAGCAGCTTGTATGACAGGGAATGGCTGAACACTGAAGCTTTCTTT. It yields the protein CASSLYDREWLNTEAFF. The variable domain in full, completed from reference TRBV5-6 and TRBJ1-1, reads DAGVTQSPTHLIKTRGQQVTLRCSPKSGHDTVSWYQQALGQGPQFIFQYYEEEERQRGNFPDRFSGHQFPNYSSELNVNALLLGDSALYLCASSLYDREWLNTEAFFGQGTRLTVV.

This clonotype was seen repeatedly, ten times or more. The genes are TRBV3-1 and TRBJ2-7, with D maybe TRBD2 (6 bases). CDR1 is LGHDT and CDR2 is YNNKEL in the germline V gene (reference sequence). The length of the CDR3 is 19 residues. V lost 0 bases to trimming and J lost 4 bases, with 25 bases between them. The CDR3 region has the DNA TGTGCCAGCAGCCAAGATCGGTGGACCCCGCGGGGAGTGGTTTACGAGCAGTACTTC. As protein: CASSQDRWTPRGVVYEQYF.

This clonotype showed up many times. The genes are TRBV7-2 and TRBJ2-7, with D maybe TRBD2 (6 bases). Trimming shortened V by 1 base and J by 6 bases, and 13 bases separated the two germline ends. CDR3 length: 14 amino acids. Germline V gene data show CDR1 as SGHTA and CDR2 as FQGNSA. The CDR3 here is CASSLGGGTGEQYF. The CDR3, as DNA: TGTGCCAGCAGCTTAGGCGGCGGGACGGGCGAGCAGTACTTC.

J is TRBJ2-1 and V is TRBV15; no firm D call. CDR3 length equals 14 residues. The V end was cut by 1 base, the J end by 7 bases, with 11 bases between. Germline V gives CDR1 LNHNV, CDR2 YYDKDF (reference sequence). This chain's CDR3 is CATSRVESTNEQFF. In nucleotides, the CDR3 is TGTGCCACCAGCAGAGTCGAGTCGACGAATGAGCAGTTCTTC. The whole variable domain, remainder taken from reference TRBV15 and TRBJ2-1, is DAMVIQNPRYQVTQFGKPVTLSCSQTLNHNVMYWYQQKSSQAPKLLFHYYDKDFNNEADTPDNFQSRRPNTSFCFLDIRSPGLGDTAMYLCATSRVESTNEQFFGPGTRLTVL.

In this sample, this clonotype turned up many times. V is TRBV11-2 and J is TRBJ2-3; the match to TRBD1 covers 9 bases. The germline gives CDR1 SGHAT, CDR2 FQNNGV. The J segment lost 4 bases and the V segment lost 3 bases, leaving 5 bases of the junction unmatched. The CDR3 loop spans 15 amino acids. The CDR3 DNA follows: TGTGCCAGCAGCTTCGGACAGGGGCGTTCAGATACGCAGTATTTT. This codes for CASSFGQGRSDTQYF.

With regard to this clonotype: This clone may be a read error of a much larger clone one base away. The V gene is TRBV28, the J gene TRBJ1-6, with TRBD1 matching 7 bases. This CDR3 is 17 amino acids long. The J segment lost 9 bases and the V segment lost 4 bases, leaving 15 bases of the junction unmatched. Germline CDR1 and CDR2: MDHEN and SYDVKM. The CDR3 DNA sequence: TGTGCCAGCAGTTCCCCGGCAGGGGGGATATACGGTTCACCCCTCCACTTT. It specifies CASSSPAGGIYGSPLHF.

The CDR3 loop reads CASSPVTGKVGQPQHF. CDR3 sequence (DNA): TGTGCCAGCAGCCCAGTCACAGGGAAGGTCGGACAGCCCCAGCATTTT. The chain has TRBV7-9 and TRBJ1-5, with D tentatively TRBD1 (6 bases). The CDR3 consists of 16 residues. V lost 5 bases and J 7 bases, leaving 21 bases between the germline ends. CDR1 SEHNR and CDR2 FQNEAQ come from the germline V gene (reference sequence).

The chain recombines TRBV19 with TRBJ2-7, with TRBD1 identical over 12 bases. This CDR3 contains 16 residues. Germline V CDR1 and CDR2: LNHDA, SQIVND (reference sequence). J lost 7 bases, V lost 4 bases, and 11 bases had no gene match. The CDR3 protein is CASSTWDRGRGEEQYF. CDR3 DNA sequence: TGTGCCAGTAGTACCTGGGACAGGGGGCGAGGAGAAGAGCAGTACTTC.

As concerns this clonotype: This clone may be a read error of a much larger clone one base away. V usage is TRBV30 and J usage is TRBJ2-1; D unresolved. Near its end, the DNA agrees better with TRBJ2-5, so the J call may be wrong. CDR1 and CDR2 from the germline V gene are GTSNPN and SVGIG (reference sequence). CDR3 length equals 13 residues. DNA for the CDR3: TGTGCCTGGAGCCGGGCCGTATATGGGACCCAGTACTTC. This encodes CAWSRAVYGTQYF.